This T cell receptor beta chain was identified in a study of cytomegalovirus exposure and HLA in healthy donors. CDR1 and CDR2 from the germline V gene are MNHNS and SASEGT. The CDR3 has 15 residues. Trimming removed 6 bases at V and 4 bases at J, with 18 bases between. PCR involved 60 Vbeta and 13 Jbeta primers. Some clones are missing from TCRdb's copy, which holds only in-frame ones; the method was immunoSEQ multiplex PCR. The sample yields about 170,000 clones, 80% seen once. Points from the study as a whole: Donors were assumed by presence/absence analyses to have roughly uniform sequencing depth. A later analysis showed HLA-associated TCR beta chains outstripping equally common others in clonal expansion. Altogether, 164 TCR beta chains were recorded as cytomegalovirus-associated.

A note on this clone: Its antigen is as yet unknown.

Healthy donors of bone marrow made up the group. The sequence was obtained from a woman in her fifties or sixties in good health and CMV-seropositive. The sequencing input was PBMCs. The chain recombines TRBV6-1 with TRBJ2-5; a weak D match, TRBD2 (6 bases). CDR3 DNA: TGTGCCAGCAGGGTCCCCGGGGGAAATAGAGAGACCCAGTACTTC. This encodes CASRVPGGNRETQYF.